The sequence of this T cell receptor (beta chain) was determined in a study of cytomegalovirus exposure and HLA in healthy donors (TCRdb year 2017). For context, the study as a whole: An earlier analysis of 587 of the donors reported approximately 270 Gb of sequence data and 100 million to 140 million unique TCR beta sequences from some 180 million T cells. An early release that covered some 630 HLA-typed donors contained approximately 300 gigabases of sequencing data and tens of millions of unique TCR sequences. Of the roughly 400 genotyped donors, over 70% fell in the genetic ancestry cluster associated with self-reported Caucasian donors. The study aimed to test whether signatures of past pathogen exposure could be identified by cataloging public T cell receptors. The study used immunosequencing to profile the T cell repertoires of approximately 690 subjects and linked those repertoires to cytomegalovirus serostatus. Along with the approximately 650-subject first cohort, a separate validation cohort of some 130 different subjects was used. High-throughput TCR immunosequencing, statistical association of individual TCRs with disease status, and machine learning were combined to predict cytomegalovirus infection status. In a later analysis, previously published TCR beta repertoires from about 640 donors were re-analyzed and high-resolution HLA genotyping was added so that TCR occurrence patterns could be studied. The later analysis used no new phenotypic data to find candidate immune exposures, relying instead on TCR beta sequences and their occurrence across donors. To decide whether each TCR beta V gene segment behaved as functional or pseudogenic, an earlier analysis of some 580 of the donors relied on high-throughput TCR beta sequencing. Donor age, sex, ethnicity and CMV serostatus were collected together with the repertoire data. A later genetic analysis took genome-wide SNP genotypes for about three fifths of the 666 donors and used that subset as a discovery cohort. Every repertoire in the discovery cohort had been generated on one and the same sequencing platform. Both class I and class II loci were covered by HLA typing, at four-digit resolution. Typing coverage differed by locus: A, B, C, DRB1 and DQB1 were typed in about 620-640 donors, DQA1 in 500 to 550, DPA1 in some 600, and DPB1 in roughly 450. Because of strong linkage in the cohort, roughly five DR-DQ haplotypes were treated as single units for association and clustering. Among about 400 genotyped donors of the cohort, an average of around 250,000 unique TCR beta nucleotide sequences was sequenced per donor, of which about 18% were non-productive. What the research found in general, with its limitations: In the study, about 150 TCR beta chains were listed as associated with cytomegalovirus. Compared with the 666-donor mean, donors in an Asian-associated ancestry cluster had fewer N-insertions in productive TCRs, according to a later genetic analysis. Strong co-occurrence of HLA alleles, especially DR and DQ, made assigning TCR associations to individual alleles difficult. Several of the top co-occurrence clusters appeared to be linked to parvovirus B19, influenza, CMV and Epstein-Barr virus, according to a later analysis. HLA typing was unavailable for some donors at each locus, so association tests used only the typed subset. CMV serostatus was the only immune exposure information available for the cohort. Correlated functional status among segregating V segments might be attributable to linkage disequilibrium, but an unknown experimental factor could not be ruled out. A later analysis found that most CMV-associated TCR beta chains appeared HLA-restricted, with HLA associations seemingly driven largely by CMV exposure. A cluster of highly shared sequence variants was judged likely to represent a technical artifact of the sequencing pipeline. An earlier analysis of approximately 600 of the donors showed that most TCR beta V segments appeared in productive rearrangements either about 87% or about 30% of the time, which broadly matched IMGT annotations. Most TCR sequences were observed very rarely across donors, whereas some public TCRs were present in many individuals. Sequencing depth was assumed to be roughly uniform across donors in the presence/absence analyses, though that assumption may not hold. V-gene and J-gene trimming of TCR beta chains was associated with a missense DCLRE1C variant in a later genetic analysis, and the association was replicated in an independent cohort. The earlier analysis of some 560 of the donors excluded some 15 rarely observed V segments, including chromosome 9 orphons, because counts were too low. A further reported finding was that TCR beta sequences accurately predicted the HLA-A and HLA-B alleles for most subjects in the first cohort. In a later analysis, TCR association rates were found to vary across HLA loci, with the most associated TCRs seen for DRB1 alleles and the fewest for HLA-C alleles. In a later analysis, HLA-associated TCR beta chains showed more clonal expansion and lower generation probabilities than non-associated chains that were equally common. In a later analysis, about 17,000 TCR beta sequences were associated with specific HLA alleles at a false discovery rate of 0.05. The cohort was sequenced for TCR beta chains only, and without alpha or paired-chain data the features that could be detected were limited. The authors suggested that the approach could potentially be generalized to other disease states and immunological phenotypes. The classifier was reported to diagnose cytomegalovirus status with high specificity and sensitivity in both the original cohort and the validation cohort. In vitro tests confirmed that a few of the cytomegalovirus-associated TCR beta chains recognize cytomegalovirus antigens.

In regard to this clone: It has no known antigen specificity. Base qualities were left out, and no much larger clone turns up one base away.

The receptor library was made with the immunoSEQ multiplex PCR assay. The multiplex PCR relied on a mix of 60 forward primers for TCR Vbeta segments and 13 reverse primers for TCR Jbeta segments. A multiplex PCR assay on genomic DNA amplified the CDR3 region of rearranged TCR beta genes. Amplified TCR beta libraries were sequenced as 87-base-pair reads on the Illumina HiSeq System. As for the original processing: A later analysis counted about 80 million unique TCR beta chains across the 500 to 850 repertoires, and some 12 million of these chains were shared by at least two donors. Raw reads were error-corrected and collapsed into unique sequences with a nearest-neighbor algorithm that merged closely related sequences to remove PCR and sequencing errors. To assign V, D and J gene segments, CDR3 sequences were aligned to IMGT reference sequences. For a sequence to be retained, a match of at least six nucleotides to both a V gene segment and a J gene segment was required. A rearrangement counted as productive if the CDR3 had no stop codons and remained in frame with V and J, and every other rearrangement counted as non-productive. Following IMGT convention, CDR3 was defined as the stretch from the second conserved V-encoded cysteine up to the conserved J-encoded phenylalanine. Sequences without an unambiguous match to a single V gene segment were excluded from the earlier analysis of approximately 600 of the donors. An earlier analysis of fewer than 650 of the donors classified V segments as functional when productive rearrangements were above 56.7% and as segregating when the standard deviation between donors was above 5%. A statistical classification framework was built for diagnosing cytomegalovirus status from the catalog of TCR beta chain sequences. In a later analysis, TCR nucleotide sequences were compared against IMGT/GENE-DB human TR gene sequences so that V and J genes could be assigned. Using the TCRdist pipeline, a later analysis assigned CDR3 sequences along with most-parsimonious VDJ recombination scenarios. In a later analysis, each TCR beta chain was defined by its CDR3 amino acid sequence together with its V-gene family, and reads without a unique V-gene family were excluded. A later analysis removed 500 to 650 highly shared, low-generation-probability nucleotide sequences to deal with suspected cross-contamination and a sequencing artifact. In a later analysis, a clonal expansion index for each public chain was calculated from normalized within-repertoire ranks of inferred template counts. A later analysis computed generation probabilities with a VDJ recombination model fitted to out-of-frame rearrangements, and checked the results against IGoR. In a later analysis, hypergeometric tests were used to score TCR-TCR, TCR-HLA and TCR-CMV co-occurrence, with a repertoire-size bias correction applied to TCR pairs. False discovery rates were estimated in a later analysis by permuting HLA or CMV assignments 20 times. In a later analysis, co-occurring TCRs were grouped using DBSCAN, with TCRdist sequence similarity added in when clustering inside HLA-allele-positive subsets. For co-occurrence clustering, repertoires with fewer than 30,000 or more than 120,000 public chains were excluded, along with four or five repertoires with anomalous nucleotide sharing. TCRdb stores this immuneACCESS table with in-frame sequences only. Part of the clones is absent; in the studies checked, under half of the shortfall reflects unresolved V genes, and no reason is known for the rest. The D gene and trimming were derived from the DNA, and the V and J assignments and clone size from that table. A total of fewer than 200,000 clones appear in this sample, roughly 87% of them only once. The ten largest clones represent approximately 1.1% of the sample.

The cohort was made up of approximately 670 healthy bone marrow donors. Cohort members were all nominally healthy when sampled, although unrecorded immune exposures were likely present. The donor tested CMV seronegative, placing the donor among the roughly 340 seronegative members of the cohort. A peripheral blood sample was provided by each donor, and peripheral blood mononuclear cells were used for TCR beta sequencing. The Qiagen DNeasy Blood Extraction Kit was used to extract genomic DNA from the blood cell samples. The sequence was collected from a boy between 2 and 10 years old in good health and CMV-seronegative. Sequencing used PBMCs.

The DNA sequence is given as TGTGCCAGCAGTTACTCCCGGACAGTCTACGGCTACACCTTC. This codes for CASSYSRTVYGYTF. The sequence is built from TRBV6-5 and TRBJ1-2; the D gene is perhaps TRBD1, from 6 matching bases. The CDR3 measures 14 amino acids from cysteine to phenylalanine. The only DNA kept is the CDR3, 42 bases in frame from the first base. The germline V gene gives CDR1 as MNHEY and CDR2 as SVGAGI. Deletion took 0 bases off V and 8 bases off J, with a span of 13 bases between the germline ends.